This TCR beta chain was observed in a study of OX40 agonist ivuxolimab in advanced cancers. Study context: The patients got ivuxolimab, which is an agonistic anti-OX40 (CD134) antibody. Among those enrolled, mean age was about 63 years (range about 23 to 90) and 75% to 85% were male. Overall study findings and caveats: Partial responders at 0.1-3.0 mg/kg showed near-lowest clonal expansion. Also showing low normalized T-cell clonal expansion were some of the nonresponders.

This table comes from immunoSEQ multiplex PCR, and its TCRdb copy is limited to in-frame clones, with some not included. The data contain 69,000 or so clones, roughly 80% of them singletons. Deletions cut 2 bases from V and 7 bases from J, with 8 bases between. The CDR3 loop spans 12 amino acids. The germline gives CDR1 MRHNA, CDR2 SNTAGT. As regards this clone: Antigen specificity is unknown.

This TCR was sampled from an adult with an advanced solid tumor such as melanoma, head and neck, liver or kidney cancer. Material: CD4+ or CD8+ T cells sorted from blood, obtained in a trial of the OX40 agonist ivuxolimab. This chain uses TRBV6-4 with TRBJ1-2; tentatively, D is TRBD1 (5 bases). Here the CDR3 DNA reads TGTGCCAGCAGTGACCAGGGTTCTGGCTACACCTTC. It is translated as CASSDQGSGYTF.